This T cell receptor (beta chain) was sequenced during a study of breast tumors, draining lymph nodes, adjacent tissues. TCRdb reanalysed the multiplex PCR reads using MiXCR and keeps one entry per CDR3 protein. The sample has around 150,000 distinct CDR3 sequences, approximately 20% seen once; the top ten hold roughly 2.8%. This clonotype was recorded at least ten times. Samples came from axillary lymph nodes draining the breast cancer. The CDR3 runs to 16 residues. Germline CDR1 reads SGHNT; CDR2 reads YENEEA. With 0 bases removed from V and 3 bases from J, the gap between germline ends came to 13 bases.

This clonotype was obtained from a female donor with breast cancer. Some clones in this sample may be carry-over from other donors' samples. This chain uses TRBV11-3 with TRBJ2-3, with D uncertain. Sequencing used axillary lymph node tissue. CDR3 nucleotides: TGTGCCAGCAGCTTAGATGGGCGTGGCAGAACAGATACGCAGTATTTT. Translating it yields CASSLDGRGRTDTQYF.